Each of the 8 T cell receptor beta chains below was sequenced from the same sample in a study of blood T cell repertoires in COVID-19. The protocol was immunoSEQ multiplex PCR, while the TCRdb copy is restricted to in-frame clones and leaves out a portion. The sample consists of roughly 97,000 clones, about nine tenths of them appearing once. The specimen was peripheral blood. The source of these receptors is a man aged 55 to 70 with acute or convalescent COVID-19.

A few counts support this clone. V gene TRBV4-2 combines with J gene TRBJ1-1, with D possibly matching TRBD1 (6 bases). V lost 0 bases to trimming and J lost 3 bases, with 11 bases between them. Germline assignment: CDR1 LGHNA and CDR2 YNFKEQ. This CDR3 comprises 15 residues. The CDR3 protein is CASSQDRQEDTEAFF. In DNA, the CDR3 is TGTGCCAGCAGCCAAGATCGACAGGAGGACACTGAAGCTTTCTTT.

This clone was detected only once. V usage is TRBV10-1 and J usage is TRBJ2-1, with 9 bases matching TRBD2. Germline V CDR1 and CDR2: WNHNN, SYGVQD (reference sequence). The J segment lost 4 bases and the V segment lost 3 bases, leaving 1 base of the junction unmatched. CDR3 length equals 14 residues. The CDR3 DNA reads as TGCGCCAGCAGTGATAGCGGGGGTTACAATGAGCAGTTCTTC. It codes for CASSDSGGYNEQFF.

This clone showed up just a few times. The chain employs TRBV10-2 and TRBJ1-2; no definite D call. Trimming shortened V by 7 bases and J by 8 bases, and 11 bases separated the two germline ends. Germline assignment: CDR1 WSHSY and CDR2 SAAADI. The CDR3 extends over 11 amino acids. Here the CDR3 reads CASMSPSGYTF. The CDR3 DNA is TGCGCCAGCATGTCTCCGAGCGGCTACACCTTC.

This clone turned up a few times. The V and J genes are TRBV29-1 and TRBJ2-7, with D perhaps TRBD1 (5 bases). Between the trimmed V and J ends, which lost 6 bases and 5 bases, there was a span of 23 bases. The CDR3 consists of 15 residues. CDR1 SQVTM and CDR2 ANQGSEA come from the germline V gene. CDR3 amino acids: CSVASGWAMSHEQYF. The DNA of the CDR3 is TGCAGCGTCGCTTCAGGGTGGGCTATGTCCCACGAGCAGTACTTC.

The chain's CDR3 is CASRLGQETNEKLFF. As DNA, the CDR3 is TGTGCAAGTCGCTTAGGACAGGAAACTAATGAAAAACTGTTTTTT. The V call is TRBV12-2, the J call TRBJ1-4; TRBD1, as called in the table, went unchecked against the DNA. TRBV12-2 constitutes a pseudogene. The CDR3 extends over 15 amino acids.

The gene calls are TRBV4-1 and TRBJ1-1, with TRBD1 identical over 8 bases. Trimming took 5 bases from V and 5 from J; bases not matched to a gene: 7. The germline V gene encodes CDR1 MGHRA and CDR2 YSYEKL. This CDR3 is 14 amino acids long. This CDR3 is CASSYGQGWTEAFF. CDR3 nucleotide sequence: TGCGCCAGCAGCTACGGACAGGGTTGGACTGAAGCTTTCTTT.

The V call is TRBV3-1 (or the pseudogene TRBV3-2), the J call TRBJ1-2; 10 bases are a match to TRBD1. Germline CDR1 and CDR2: LGHDT and YNNKEL (reference sequence). The CDR3 is made up of 14 amino acids. With V trimmed by 3 bases and J by 8 bases, 6 bases remained unmatched. CDR3 residues: CASSHSTGGRGYTF. The DNA for the CDR3 is TGTGCCAGCAGCCACTCGACAGGGGGCCGCGGCTACACCTTC.

The chain joins TRBV3-1 (or the pseudogene TRBV3-2) to TRBJ2-1, with 16 bases matching TRBD2. Trimming removed 0 bases from V and 8 bases from J; junction bases left unmatched: 4. This CDR3 contains 17 residues. Per the germline V gene, CDR1 is LGHDT and CDR2 is YNNKEL (reference sequence). The DNA of the CDR3 is TGTGCCAGCAGCCAAGAAGGGACTAGCGGGGGGGCGGATGAGCAGTTCTTC. Amino acids: CASSQEGTSGGADEQFF.